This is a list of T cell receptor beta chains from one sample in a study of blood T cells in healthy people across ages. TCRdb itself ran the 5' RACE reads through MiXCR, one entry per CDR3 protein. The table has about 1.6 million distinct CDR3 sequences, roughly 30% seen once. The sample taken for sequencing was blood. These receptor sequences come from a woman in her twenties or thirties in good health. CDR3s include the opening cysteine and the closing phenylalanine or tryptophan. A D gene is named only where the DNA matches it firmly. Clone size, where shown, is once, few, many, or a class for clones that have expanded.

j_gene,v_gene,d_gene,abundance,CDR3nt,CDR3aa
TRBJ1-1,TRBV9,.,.,TGTGCCAGCAGCGCCCCAGCATCTCCACTTATCGACACTGAAGCTTTCTTT,CASSAPASPLIDTEAFF
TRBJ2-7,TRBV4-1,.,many,TGCGCCAGCAGCCAAGATCCAGGGGAACCCTACGAGCAGTACTTC,CASSQDPGEPYEQYF
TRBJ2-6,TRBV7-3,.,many,TGTGCCAGCAGTTCCCGGGGCTCTGGGGCCAACGTCCTGACTTTC,CASSSRGSGANVLTF
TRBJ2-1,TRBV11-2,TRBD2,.,TGTGCCAGCAGCCCCCCGGGACTAGCGGGACAAGGAAGCTACAATGAGCAGTTCTTC,CASSPPGLAGQGSYNEQFF
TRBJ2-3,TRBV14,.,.,TGTGCCAGCAGCCCTGTGCTGGGGCGTGGGACAGATACGCAGTATTTT,CASSPVLGRGTDTQYF
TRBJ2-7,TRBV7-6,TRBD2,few,TGTGCCAGCAGCCCCGAGTCAGCGGGGAGCTCCTACGAGCAGTACTTC,CASSPESAGSSYEQYF
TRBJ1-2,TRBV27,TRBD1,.,TGTGCCAGCAGTAGGGCAGGGGGCTTGGGTGGCTATGGCTACACCTTC,CASSRAGGLGGYGYTF
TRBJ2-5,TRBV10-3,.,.,TGTGCCATCAGTGAGTCTGGGGGGACGTCAGAGACCCAGTACTTC,CAISESGGTSETQYF
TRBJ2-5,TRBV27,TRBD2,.,TGTGCCAGCAGTTCCCAGACTAGCGAGAGAGAGACCCAGTACTTC,CASSSQTSERETQYF
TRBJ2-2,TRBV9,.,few,TGTGCCAGCAGCGTAGGAGGGGGGACAACGAACACCGGGGAGCTGTTTTTT,CASSVGGGTTNTGELFF
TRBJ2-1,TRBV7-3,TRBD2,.,TGTGCCAGCAGCTTACAACTAGCGGGACCCTGGGGTGAGCAGTTCTTC,CASSLQLAGPWGEQFF
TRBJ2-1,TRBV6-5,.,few,TGTGCCAGCAGCTCACCTCGAGGGGCCCACTCCTACAATGAGCAGTTCTTC,CASSSPRGAHSYNEQFF
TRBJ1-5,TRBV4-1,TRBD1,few,TGCGCCAGCAGCCAAGGAGGACAGGGGGCGAATCAGCCCCAGCATTTT,CASSQGGQGANQPQHF
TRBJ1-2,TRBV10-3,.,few,TGTGCCATCAGACAGGAAGCTAACTATGGCTACACCTTC,CAIRQEANYGYTF
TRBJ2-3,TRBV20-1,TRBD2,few,TGCAGTGCTAGGATGGCAGCGGGAGATTCAGATACGCAGTATTTT,CSARMAAGDSDTQYF
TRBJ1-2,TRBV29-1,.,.,TGCAGCGTTGAGTCGAAAGGGCCTAACTATGGCTACACCTTC,CSVESKGPNYGYTF
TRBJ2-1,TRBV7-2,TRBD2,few,TGTGCCAGCAGCTTAGTAGGGACTAGCGGAGTTGATGAGCAGTTCTTC,CASSLVGTSGVDEQFF
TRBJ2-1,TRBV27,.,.,TGTGCCAGCAGGGGTGACTCCAATGAGCAGTTCTTC,CASRGDSNEQFF
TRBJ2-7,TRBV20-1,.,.,TGCAGTGCAACGGCGGTAGGGGGAGTATACGAGCAGTACTTC,CSATAVGGVYEQYF
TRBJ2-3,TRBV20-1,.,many,TGCAGTGCTAGACTGGGTGGACCAGATACGCAGTATTTT,CSARLGGPDTQYF
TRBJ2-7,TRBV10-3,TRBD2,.,TGTGCCATCAGCACCGGGACTAGCGGTACCTACGAGCAGTACTTC,CAISTGTSGTYEQYF
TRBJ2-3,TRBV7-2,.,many,TGTGCCAGCAGCTTAGGAAGAGCGGTAGATACGCAGTATTTT,CASSLGRAVDTQYF
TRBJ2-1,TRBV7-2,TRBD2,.,TGTGCCAGCAGTAACGTCCCGGGGGGGCCTATCTACAATGAGCAGTTCTTC,CASSNVPGGPIYNEQFF